This TCR beta chain was documented in a study of T-cell reconstitution after alpha-beta-depleted transplantation in children. General study findings and limits: Surviving recipient T cells and intrathymic progenitors accounted for some patients' high TCRbeta diversity at day 60. About two months after transplant, alpha-beta T cells reportedly came from several hundred expanded graft clones. Newly produced T cells mostly accounted for T-cell counts and diversity one year post-transplant.

V was cut by 1 base and J by 0 bases, with 16 bases left in between. The germline gives CDR1 LGHNA, CDR2 YSLEER. The CDR3 loop spans 19 amino acids. Library preparation (for TCRbeta) was performed with unique molecular identifiers. TCRdb fed the PCR reads into MiXCR, producing one record per CDR3 protein. The profile shows about 350,000 distinct CDR3 sequences, about a sixth of them singletons. This clonotype was seen more than once but under ten times. What it binds is unknown. The source is a male patient between 2 and 10 years old who had a stem cell transplant for acute lymphoblastic leukemia, so the T cells may come from the graft donor. The rearrangement joins TRBV4-3 to TRBJ2-6; TRBD2 might be the D (7 bases). This material consisted of PBMCs, mostly from graft donor cells, taken 360 days after TCRalphabeta/CD19-depleted stem cell transplant. The CDR3 DNA reads TGCGCCAGCAGCCAAGTTCGGGGGGCTATTTCCTCTGGGGCCAACGTCCTGACTTTC. This codes for CASSQVRGAISSGANVLTF.